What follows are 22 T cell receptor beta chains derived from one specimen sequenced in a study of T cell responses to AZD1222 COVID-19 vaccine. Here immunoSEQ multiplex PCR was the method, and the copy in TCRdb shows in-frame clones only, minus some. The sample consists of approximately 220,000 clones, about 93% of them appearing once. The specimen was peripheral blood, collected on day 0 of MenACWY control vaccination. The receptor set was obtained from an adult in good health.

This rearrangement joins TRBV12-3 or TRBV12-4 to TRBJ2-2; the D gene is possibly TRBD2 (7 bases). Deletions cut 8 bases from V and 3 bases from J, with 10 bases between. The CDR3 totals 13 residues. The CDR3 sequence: CASGGAHTGELFF. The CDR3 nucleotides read TGTGCCAGCGGGGGGGCCCACACCGGGGAGCTGTTTTTT.

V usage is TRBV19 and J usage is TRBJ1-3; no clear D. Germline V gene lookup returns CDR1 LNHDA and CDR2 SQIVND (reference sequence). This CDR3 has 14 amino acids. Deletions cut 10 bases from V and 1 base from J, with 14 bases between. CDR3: CATFREFSGNTIYF. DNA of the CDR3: TGTGCCACCTTCCGGGAGTTTTCTGGAAACACCATATATTTT.

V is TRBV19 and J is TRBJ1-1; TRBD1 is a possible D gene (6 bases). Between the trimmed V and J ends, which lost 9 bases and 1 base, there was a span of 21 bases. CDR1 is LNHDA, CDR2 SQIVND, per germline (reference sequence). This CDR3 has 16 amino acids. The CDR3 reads CASFAGTLFPNTEAFF. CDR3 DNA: TGTGCCAGCTTTGCCGGGACACTATTTCCGAACACTGAAGCTTTCTTT.

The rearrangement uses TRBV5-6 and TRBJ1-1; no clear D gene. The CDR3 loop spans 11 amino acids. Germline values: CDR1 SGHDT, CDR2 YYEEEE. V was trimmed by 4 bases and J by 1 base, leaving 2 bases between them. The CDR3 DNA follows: TGTGCCAGCAGCCGGAACACTGAAGCTTTCTTT. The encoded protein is CASSRNTEAFF. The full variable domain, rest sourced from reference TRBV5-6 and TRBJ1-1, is DAGVTQSPTHLIKTRGQQVTLRCSPKSGHDTVSWYQQALGQGPQFIFQYYEEEERQRGNFPDRFSGHQFPNYSSELNVNALLLGDSALYLCASSRNTEAFFGQGTRLTVV.

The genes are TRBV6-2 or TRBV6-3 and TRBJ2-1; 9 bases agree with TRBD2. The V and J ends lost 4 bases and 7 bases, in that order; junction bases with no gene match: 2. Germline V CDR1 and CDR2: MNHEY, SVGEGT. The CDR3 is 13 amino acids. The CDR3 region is CASSFSGGNEQFF. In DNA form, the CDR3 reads TGTGCCAGCAGTTTTAGCGGGGGTAATGAGCAGTTCTTC.

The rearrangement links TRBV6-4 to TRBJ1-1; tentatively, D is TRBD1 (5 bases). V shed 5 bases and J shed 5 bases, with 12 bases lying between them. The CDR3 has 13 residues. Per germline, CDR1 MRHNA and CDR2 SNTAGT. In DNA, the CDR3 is TGTGCCAGCAGTAGCCTCGGGGGGACTGAAGCTTTCTTT. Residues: CASSSLGGTEAFF.

In DNA form, the CDR3 reads TGCGCCAGCAGCTTGGACAGCTCTGGAAACACCATATATTTT. Protein product: CASSLDSSGNTIYF. This chain uses TRBV5-1 with TRBJ1-3; D unresolved. The CDR3 is 14 amino acids. Per germline, CDR1 SGHRS and CDR2 YFSETQ. The V and J ends lost 0 bases and 0 bases respectively, with 4 bases between them. The entire variable domain, with the rest obtained from reference TRBV5-1 and TRBJ1-3, is as follows: KAGVTQTPRYLIKTRGQQVTLSCSPISGHRSVSWYQQTPGQGLQFLFEYFSETQRNKGNFPGRFSGRQFSNSRSEMNVSTLELGDSALYLCASSLDSSGNTIYFGEGSWLTVV.

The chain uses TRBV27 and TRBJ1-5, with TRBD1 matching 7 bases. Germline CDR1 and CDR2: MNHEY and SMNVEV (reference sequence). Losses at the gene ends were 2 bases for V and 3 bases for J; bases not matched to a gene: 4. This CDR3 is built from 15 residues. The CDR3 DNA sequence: TGTGCCAGCAGTTTAGCGACAGGGTCCAATCAGCCCCAGCATTTT. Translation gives CASSLATGSNQPQHF.

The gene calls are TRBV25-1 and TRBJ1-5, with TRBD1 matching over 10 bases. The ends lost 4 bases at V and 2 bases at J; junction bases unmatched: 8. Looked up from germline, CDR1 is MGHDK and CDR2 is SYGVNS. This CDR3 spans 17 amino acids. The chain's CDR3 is CASSASTGGAGNQPQHF. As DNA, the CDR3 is TGTGCCAGCAGTGCCTCGACAGGGGGCGCTGGCAATCAGCCCCAGCATTTT.

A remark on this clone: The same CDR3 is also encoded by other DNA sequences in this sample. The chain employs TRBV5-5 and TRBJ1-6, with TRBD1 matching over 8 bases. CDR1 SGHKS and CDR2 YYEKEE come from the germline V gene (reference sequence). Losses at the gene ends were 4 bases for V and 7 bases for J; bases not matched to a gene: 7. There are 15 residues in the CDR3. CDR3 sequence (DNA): TGTGCCAGCAGCCCGGCCGGGACAGGCAATTCACCCCTCCACTTT. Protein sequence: CASSPAGTGNSPLHF. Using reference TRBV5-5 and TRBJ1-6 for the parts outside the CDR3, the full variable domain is DAGVTQSPTHLIKTRGQQVTLRCSPISGHKSVSWYQQVLGQGPQFIFQYYEKEERGRGNFPDRFSARQFPNYSSELNVNALLLGDSALYLCASSPAGTGNSPLHFGNGTRLTVT.

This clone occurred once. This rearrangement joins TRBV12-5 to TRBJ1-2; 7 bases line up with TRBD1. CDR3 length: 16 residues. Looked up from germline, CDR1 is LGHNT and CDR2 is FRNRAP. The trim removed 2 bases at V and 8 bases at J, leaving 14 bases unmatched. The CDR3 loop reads CASGLSDRQGLRGYTF. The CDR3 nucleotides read TGTGCTAGTGGTTTGTCGGATCGACAGGGCCTACGGGGCTACACCTTC.

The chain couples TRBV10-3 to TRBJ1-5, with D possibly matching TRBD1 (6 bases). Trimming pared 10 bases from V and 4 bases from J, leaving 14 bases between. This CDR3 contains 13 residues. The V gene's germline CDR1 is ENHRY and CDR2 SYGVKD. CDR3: CASSGDTNQPQHF. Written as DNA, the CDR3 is TGTGCCAGTTCAGGGGATACGAATCAGCCCCAGCATTTT.

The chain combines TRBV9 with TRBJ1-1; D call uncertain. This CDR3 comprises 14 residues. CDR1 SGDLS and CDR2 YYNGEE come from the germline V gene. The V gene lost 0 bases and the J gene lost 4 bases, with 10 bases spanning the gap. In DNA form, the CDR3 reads TGTGCCAGCAGCGTAGGGCCAGAGGGCACTGAAGCTTTCTTT. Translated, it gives CASSVGPEGTEAFF.

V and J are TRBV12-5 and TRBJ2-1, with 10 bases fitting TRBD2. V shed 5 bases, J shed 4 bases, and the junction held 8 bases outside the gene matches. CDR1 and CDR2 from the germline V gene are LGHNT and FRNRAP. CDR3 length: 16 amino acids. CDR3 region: CASGSPGTSVYNEQFF. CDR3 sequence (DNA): TGTGCTAGTGGTAGCCCCGGGACTAGCGTATACAATGAGCAGTTCTTC.

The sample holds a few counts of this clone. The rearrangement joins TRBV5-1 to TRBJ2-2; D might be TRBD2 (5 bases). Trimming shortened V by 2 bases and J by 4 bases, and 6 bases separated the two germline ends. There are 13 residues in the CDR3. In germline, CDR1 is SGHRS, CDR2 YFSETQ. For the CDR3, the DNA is TGCGCCAGCAGCTTAGGGAGCACCGGGGAGCTGTTTTTT. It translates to CASSLGSTGELFF.

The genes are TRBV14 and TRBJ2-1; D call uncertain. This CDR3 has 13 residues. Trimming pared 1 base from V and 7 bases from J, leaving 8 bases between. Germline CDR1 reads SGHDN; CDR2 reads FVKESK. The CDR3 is CASSQVGANEQFF. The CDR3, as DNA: TGTGCCAGCAGCCAAGTGGGCGCAAATGAGCAGTTCTTC.

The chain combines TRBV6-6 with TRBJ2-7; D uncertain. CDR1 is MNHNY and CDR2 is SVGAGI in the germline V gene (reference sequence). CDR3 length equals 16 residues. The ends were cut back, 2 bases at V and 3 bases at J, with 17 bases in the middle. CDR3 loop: CASSYGKPVSIYEQYF. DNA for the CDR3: TGTGCCAGCAGTTACGGAAAGCCAGTCTCCATCTACGAGCAGTACTTC.

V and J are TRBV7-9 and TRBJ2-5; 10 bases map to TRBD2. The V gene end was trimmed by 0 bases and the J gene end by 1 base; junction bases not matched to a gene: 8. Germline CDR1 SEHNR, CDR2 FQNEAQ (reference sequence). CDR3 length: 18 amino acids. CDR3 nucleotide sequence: TGTGCCAGCAGCTTAGCCAGCGGGGGGGCCGGCGTCCAAGAGACCCAGTACTTC. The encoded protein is CASSLASGGAGVQETQYF.

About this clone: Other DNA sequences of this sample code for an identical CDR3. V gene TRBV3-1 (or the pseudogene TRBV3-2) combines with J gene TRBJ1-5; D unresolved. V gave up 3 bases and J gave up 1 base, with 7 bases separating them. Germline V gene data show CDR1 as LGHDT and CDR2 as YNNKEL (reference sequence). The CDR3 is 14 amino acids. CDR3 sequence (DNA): TGTGCCAGCAGCCAGGCAACGAGCAATCAGCCCCAGCATTTT. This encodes CASSQATSNQPQHF.

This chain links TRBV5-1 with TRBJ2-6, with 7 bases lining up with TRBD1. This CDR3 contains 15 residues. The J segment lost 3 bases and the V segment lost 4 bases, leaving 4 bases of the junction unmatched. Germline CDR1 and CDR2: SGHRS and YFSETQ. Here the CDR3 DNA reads TGCGCCAGCAGCCAGACAGGGAATGGGGCCAACGTCCTGACTTTC. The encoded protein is CASSQTGNGANVLTF.

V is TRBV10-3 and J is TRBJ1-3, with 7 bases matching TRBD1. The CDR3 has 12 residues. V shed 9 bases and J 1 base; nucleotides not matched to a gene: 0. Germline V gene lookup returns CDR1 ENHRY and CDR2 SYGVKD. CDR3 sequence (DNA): TGTGCCATGACAGGGTCTGGAAACACCATATATTTT. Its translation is CAMTGSGNTIYF.

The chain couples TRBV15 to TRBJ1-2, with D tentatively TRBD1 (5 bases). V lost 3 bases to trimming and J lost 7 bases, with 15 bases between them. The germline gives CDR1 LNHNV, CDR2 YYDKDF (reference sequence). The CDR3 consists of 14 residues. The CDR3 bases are TGTGCCACCAGCAGGTCCGGGACGTTTTCTGGCTACACCTTC. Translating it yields CATSRSGTFSGYTF.